The T cell receptor (beta chain) described here comes from a study of monozygotic twins with cystic fibrosis. Only in-frame clones appear in the TCRdb table, and some are missing; sequencing was by immunoSEQ multiplex PCR. In the table there are about 29,000 clones, just under 85% of which are singletons. Germline CDR1 and CDR2: MDHEN and SYDVKM. Between the trimmed V and J ends, which lost 3 bases and 4 bases, there was a span of 9 bases. The CDR3 is made up of 13 amino acids. The V call is TRBV28, the J call TRBJ1-1; no firm D call. Material: blood. The clonotype originates from a girl aged 2 to 9 with cystic fibrosis. The CDR3 loop is CASSFRVTTEAFF. CDR3 coding DNA: TGTGCCAGCAGTTTTCGGGTTACCACTGAAGCTTTCTTT.